This T cell receptor (beta chain) was identified in a study of T-cell reconstitution after alpha-beta-depleted transplantation in children. Findings and limits, study-wide: Diversity and T-cell counts at one year after transplant derived mostly from new T cells. At around two months after transplant, the alpha-beta T cells were reportedly derived from several hundred expanded clones that came from non-depleted graft cells. Some patients owed their high day-60 TCRbeta diversity to surviving recipient T cells and thymic progenitors.

As to this clonotype: Its target is not known.

Unique molecular identifiers featured in how the TCRbeta library was prepared. TCRdb reprocessed the PCR reads via MiXCR and lists one record per CDR3 protein. The table includes about 900,000 distinct CDR3 sequences, about 29% detected once. This specimen consisted of PBMCs, mostly from graft donor cells, obtained 360 days after TCRalphabeta/CD19-depleted stem cell transplant. The origin of this receptor is a boy less than two years old who had a stem cell transplant for SCID, so the T cells may come from the graft donor.

CDR3 amino acids: CASSESPFEQFF. The CDR3 coding sequence is TGCGCCAGCAGTGAGTCCCCTTTTGAGCAGTTCTTC. J is TRBJ2-1 and V is TRBV10-1; D is unresolved. The germline V and J ends were trimmed by 0 bases and 9 bases, with 6 bases remaining between them. Germline CDR1 and CDR2: WNHNN and SYGVQD (reference sequence). This CDR3 contains 12 residues.